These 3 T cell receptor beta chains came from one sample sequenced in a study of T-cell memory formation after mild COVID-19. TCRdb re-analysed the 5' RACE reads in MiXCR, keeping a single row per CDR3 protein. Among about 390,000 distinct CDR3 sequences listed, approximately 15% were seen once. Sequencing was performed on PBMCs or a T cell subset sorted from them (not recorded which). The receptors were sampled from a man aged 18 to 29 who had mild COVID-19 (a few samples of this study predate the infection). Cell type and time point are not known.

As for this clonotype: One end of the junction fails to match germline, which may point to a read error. DNA of the CDR3: TGTGCCAGCACTACTAGCGGGGCGGCAGATGAGAAGTTCTTC. Amino acid sequence: CASTTSGAADEKFF. This sequence joins TRBV7-9 and TRBJ2-1; 10 nucleotides agree with TRBD2. Germline loops: CDR1 SEHNR, CDR2 FQNEAQ (reference sequence). The CDR3 covers 14 residues.

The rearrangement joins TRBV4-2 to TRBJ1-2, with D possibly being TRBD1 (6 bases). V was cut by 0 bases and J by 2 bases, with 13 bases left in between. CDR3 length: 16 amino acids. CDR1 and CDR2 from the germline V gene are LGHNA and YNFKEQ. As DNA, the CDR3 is TGTGCCAGCAGCCAAGAATTGACAGGAATGAACTATGGCTACACCTTC. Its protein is CASSQELTGMNYGYTF.

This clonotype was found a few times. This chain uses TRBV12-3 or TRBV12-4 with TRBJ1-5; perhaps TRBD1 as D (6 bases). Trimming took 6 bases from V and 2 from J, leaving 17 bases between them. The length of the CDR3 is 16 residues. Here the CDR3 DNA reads TGTGCCAGCAGCCGAGATACAGGGAACGGCAATCAGCCCCAGCATTTT. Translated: CASSRDTGNGNQPQHF.